Each of the 6 T cell receptor beta chains below was sequenced from the same sample in a study of identical twins. A single record per CDR3 protein comes from TCRdb applying MiXCR to the 5' RACE reads. The sample holds about 700,000 distinct CDR3 sequences, roughly 6% seen once. The sample was naive T cells sorted from blood. Source of these receptors: a man aged 18-30 years in good health.

This clonotype has ten or more counts. The chain recombines TRBV20-1 with TRBJ2-1, with 7 bases fitting TRBD2. Germline V CDR1 and CDR2: DFQATT, SNEGSKA (reference sequence). CDR3 length: 12 amino acids. The V and J ends lost 7 bases and 6 bases, in that order; junction bases with no gene match: 6. The CDR3 DNA follows: TGCAGTGGAGAGCGGGATTTCAATGAGCAGTTCTTC. It specifies CSGERDFNEQFF.

V gene TRBV21-1 combines with J gene TRBJ2-7; TRBD1 reflects the table's D call only, with no check against the DNA. TRBV21-1 is a recognized pseudogene. The CDR3 length is 14 residues. The DNA for the CDR3 is TGTGCCTCCTTGGGGACAGGGGGCGTTTACGAGCAGTACGTC. It encodes CASLGTGGVYEQYV.

This rearrangement joins TRBV3-1 to TRBJ2-6; D is undetermined. The CDR3 runs 16 residues. Between the trimmed V and J ends, which lost 2 bases and 1 base, there was a span of 9 bases. CDR1 and CDR2 (germline): LGHDT, YNNKEL (reference sequence). This CDR3 is CASSQLVRSGANVLTF. The DNA for the CDR3 is TGTGCCAGCAGCCAATTGGTGCGGTCTGGGGCCAACGTCCTGACTTTC.

This clonotype was found a few times. The chain uses TRBV20-1 and TRBJ1-2; D call uncertain. The germline gives CDR1 DFQATT, CDR2 SNEGSKA (reference sequence). Trimming shortened V by 5 bases and J by 4 bases, and 17 bases separated the two germline ends. The length of the CDR3 is 14 residues. CDR3 coding DNA: TGCAGTGCTCGGGCCCCCGAGGCTCCCTATGGCTACACCTTC. It specifies CSARAPEAPYGYTF.

This clonotype was picked up a small number of times. This rearrangement joins TRBV10-3 to TRBJ2-1; TRBD2 agrees at 13 bases. The junction had 2 bases not matched to a gene; V was cut back by 7 bases and J by 2 bases. Germline V lookup: CDR1 ENHRY, CDR2 SYGVKD. The CDR3 covers 15 residues. CDR3 region: CAIKGTSGAYNEQFF. As DNA, the CDR3 is TGTGCCATCAAAGGGACTAGCGGGGCCTACAATGAGCAGTTCTTC.

The count of this clonotype is one. The V gene is TRBV30, the J gene TRBJ1-2; 7 positions agree with TRBD1. The CDR3 is made up of 12 amino acids. V shed 1 base, J shed 7 bases, and the junction held 3 bases outside the gene matches. Germline CDR1 is GTSNPN and CDR2 is SVGIG (reference sequence). In nucleotides, the CDR3 is TGTGCCTGGAGTGGCAGGGGGATTGGCTACACCTTC. Amino acids: CAWSGRGIGYTF.